This T cell receptor (beta chain) was identified in a study of technical replicates of blood from several donors. There are 13 residues in the CDR3. Germline assignment: CDR1 SGHDT and CDR2 YYEEEE. Trimming cost V 4 bases and J 5 bases, with 12 bases left between them. The repertoire was sequenced with immunoSEQ multiplex PCR; TCRdb's copy has only in-frame clones and lacks some. Among 91,000 or so clones listed, roughly 96% were seen once. This clone was seen once. This sequence was found in a human donor in good health. V is TRBV5-6 and J is TRBJ1-2; D is undetermined. Sequencing used T cells isolated from PBMCs. CDR3 in amino acids: CASSPNVVYGYTF. DNA for the CDR3: TGTGCCAGCAGCCCTAATGTAGTTTATGGCTACACCTTC. Variable domain in full (rest from reference TRBV5-6 and TRBJ1-2): DAGVTQSPTHLIKTRGQQVTLRCSPKSGHDTVSWYQQALGQGPQFIFQYYEEEERQRGNFPDRFSGHQFPNYSSELNVNALLLGDSALYLCASSPNVVYGYTFGSGTRLTVV.